The 16 T cell receptor beta chains listed next were all sequenced from one sample in a study of control samples from healthy donors and cancer patients. Profiling relied on immunoSEQ multiplex PCR, and the TCRdb table lists in-frame clones only, not all of them. The sample lists approximately 100,000 clones; less than 95% were seen once. Sample: blood. These receptors were taken from a woman under 30 in good health.

This chain uses TRBV6-4 with TRBJ1-6; 8 nucleotides line up with TRBD1. CDR3 length: 13 residues. With V trimmed by 6 bases and J by 9 bases, 4 bases remained unmatched. The germline CDR1 and CDR2 sequences are MRHNA and SNTAGT. As DNA, the CDR3 is TGTGCCAGCAGGGACAGGGAGAGTTCACCCCTCCACTTT. Amino acid sequence: CASRDRESSPLHF.

This clone has a handful of counts. The chain combines TRBV11-3 with TRBJ2-7, with D perhaps matching TRBD2 (7 bases). The CDR3 contains 13 residues. The V gene's germline CDR1 is SGHNT and CDR2 YENEEA. Trimming left V 6 bases short and J 5 bases short, with 14 bases between. CDR3 in amino acids: CASRGGGSDEQYF. Written as DNA, the CDR3 is TGTGCCAGCAGGGGAGGGGGGTCTGACGAGCAGTACTTC.

This clone was detected only once. V usage is TRBV6-5 and J usage is TRBJ2-7; 10 bases match TRBD1. Germline CDR1 and CDR2: MNHEY and SVGAGI. The trim removed 6 bases at V and 4 bases at J, leaving 9 bases unmatched. CDR3 size: 15 residues. This CDR3 reads CASSRTGTGVYEQYF. In nucleotides, the CDR3 is TGTGCCAGCAGCCGAACCGGGACAGGGGTTTACGAGCAGTACTTC.

This chain connects TRBV7-5 to TRBJ2-2. TRBV7-5 is a known pseudogene. CDR3 length equals 14 residues. CDR3 in DNA: TGTGCCAGAAGCTTATGGGGGTTATCCGGGGAGCTGTTTTTT. It yields the protein CARSLWGLSGELFF.

This clone was found a few times. In DNA, the CDR3 is TGTGCCAGCAGCCCTGGACAGGGGTTGGATGGCTACACCTTC. Translating it yields CASSPGQGLDGYTF. The rearrangement joins TRBV5-4 to TRBJ1-2; 9 bases line up with TRBD1. The CDR3 has 14 residues. Germline V lookup: CDR1 SGHNT, CDR2 YYREEE (reference sequence). V shed 4 bases and J 6 bases; nucleotides not matched to a gene: 7.

V usage is TRBV5-4 and J usage is TRBJ2-1, with 11 bases that match TRBD2. The CDR3 loop spans 14 amino acids. With 6 bases clipped from V and 9 bases from J, the junction kept 8 bases outside the gene matches. Germline assignment: CDR1 SGHNT and CDR2 YYREEE (reference sequence). The CDR3 DNA reads TGTGCCAGCAATATAGCGGGGGGGAATGTTGAGCAGTTCTTC. It yields the protein CASNIAGGNVEQFF.

V usage is TRBV10-3 and J usage is TRBJ1-1; D unresolved. This CDR3 comprises 13 residues. Trimming left V 6 bases short and J 1 base short, with 9 bases between. Germline CDR1 reads ENHRY; CDR2 reads SYGVKD. The CDR3 DNA sequence: TGTGCCATCAGAGGGTACTCGAACACTGAAGCTTTCTTT. Translation gives CAIRGYSNTEAFF.

This chain links TRBV5-1 with TRBJ2-6, with unresolved D. Germline V gene lookup returns CDR1 SGHRS and CDR2 YFSETQ. V dropped 4 bases and J dropped 2 bases, with 7 bases sitting between them. This CDR3 comprises 14 residues. CDR3: CASSPLPGANVLTF. The CDR3 DNA reads TGCGCCAGCAGCCCACTACCTGGGGCCAACGTCCTGACTTTC.

This rearrangement joins TRBV9 to TRBJ2-3, with D perhaps TRBD2 (6 bases). Germline CDR1 is SGDLS and CDR2 is YYNGEE. V gave up 0 bases and J gave up 1 base, with 9 bases separating them. The CDR3 is 15 amino acids. The CDR3 DNA reads as TGTGCCAGCAGCGTAGGGGGGGACCGCACAGATACGCAGTATTTT. It is translated as CASSVGGDRTDTQYF.

J is TRBJ1-1 and V is TRBV9, with D possibly TRBD1 on 5 matching bases. The V gene lost 4 bases and the J gene lost 4 bases, with 23 bases spanning the gap. Germline values: CDR1 SGDLS, CDR2 YYNGEE. The CDR3 is made up of 17 amino acids. The CDR3 coding sequence is TGTGCCAGCAGCACCTCCGGGACGGTCGAGAGAAGCACTGAAGCTTTCTTT. Its translation: CASSTSGTVERSTEAFF.

In its sample, this clone was seen once. V is TRBV10-3 and J is TRBJ1-2; TRBD1 matches 12 bases. The CDR3 runs 19 residues. The germline V gene has CDR1 ENHRY and CDR2 SYGVKD. The trim removed 0 bases at V and 8 bases at J, leaving 16 bases unmatched. The CDR3 here is CAISESGTGGSTLFGGYTF. CDR3 in DNA: TGTGCCATCAGTGAGTCTGGGACAGGGGGCAGTACCCTCTTTGGGGGCTACACCTTC.

This chain connects TRBV7-2 to TRBJ1-2; possible D gene TRBD1, 6 bases. V shed 4 bases and J shed 0 bases, with 15 bases lying between them. Germline V gene sequence: CDR1 SGHTA, CDR2 FQGNSA. This CDR3 region has 16 residues. The DNA for the CDR3 is TGTGCCAGCAGCTCCCTCTGGGGGCTAGCTAACTATGGCTACACCTTC. Encoded protein: CASSSLWGLANYGYTF.

This clone was observed a single time. The rearrangement links TRBV3-1 (or the pseudogene TRBV3-2) to TRBJ1-6, with a weak D call TRBD1 (5 bases). The CDR3 is 17 amino acids. Germline lookup yields CDR1 LGHDT and CDR2 YNNKEL (reference sequence). Trimming removed 1 base from V and 0 bases from J, with 10 bases in between. The CDR3 sequence: CASSQAGPSSYNSPLHF. The CDR3 bases are TGTGCCAGCAGCCAAGCGGGACCGAGCTCCTATAATTCACCCCTCCACTTT.

This clone was seen once. The chain combines TRBV5-1 with TRBJ1-3; D gene unclear. The V and J ends lost 0 bases and 0 bases respectively, with 7 bases between them. The CDR3 has 15 residues. Germline CDR1 reads SGHRS; CDR2 reads YFSETQ. The CDR3 loop is CASSLDSASGNTIYF. CDR3 bases: TGCGCCAGCAGCTTGGACTCAGCCTCTGGAAACACCATATATTTT. Together with reference TRBV5-1 and TRBJ1-3, the CDR3 gives the full variable domain: KAGVTQTPRYLIKTRGQQVTLSCSPISGHRSVSWYQQTPGQGLQFLFEYFSETQRNKGNFPGRFSGRQFSNSRSEMNVSTLELGDSALYLCASSLDSASGNTIYFGEGSWLTVV.

This chain links TRBV6-5 with TRBJ2-1; tentatively, D is TRBD2 (7 bases). The germline V gene has CDR1 MNHEY and CDR2 SVGAGI. Trimming pared 1 base from V and 6 bases from J, leaving 13 bases between. The CDR3 runs to 15 residues. The CDR3 nucleotides are TGTGCCAGCAGTTACTATGGGGGGGCCCTCAATGAGCAGTTCTTC. Its translation is CASSYYGGALNEQFF.

In nucleotides, the CDR3 is TGTGCCAGCAAACAGGGGAACTATGGCTACACCTTC. Translated, it gives CASKQGNYGYTF. The chain has TRBV27 and TRBJ1-2; 7 bases are a match to TRBD1. In germline, CDR1 is MNHEY, CDR2 SMNVEV (reference sequence). The CDR3 has 12 amino acids. Trimming took 7 bases from V and 2 from J; bases not matched to a gene: 1.